This is a list of T cell receptor beta chains from one sample in a study of metastatic and nonmetastatic thyroid tumors. MiXCR re-clonotyped the PCR reads for TCRdb. This sample carries nearly 15,000 clones, roughly a fifth of them seen once, and the ten largest clones take roughly 14%. Sequencing was done on a sample of blood. The receptors were gathered from a female donor with papillary thyroid cancer or a benign thyroid nodule (not recorded which). Some clones in this sample may be carry-over from other donors' samples. Both conserved end residues are part of each CDR3.

TRBJ2-1,TRBV20-1,CSARDGRVAGEPEQFF
TRBJ1-5,TRBV28,CANSTLDRRVQPQHF
TRBJ1-3,TRBV19,CASSMGISGNTIYF
TRBJ1-2,TRBV5-1,CASRAPGTLFTGYTF
TRBJ2-3,TRBV5-1,CASSPLVQGGTDTQYF
TRBJ1-1,TRBV28,CASSTPGLNTEAFF
TRBJ2-7,TRBV3-1,CASSQWGPTSYEQYF
TRBJ1-2,TRBV30,CAWSVREGSRGYTF
TRBJ2-1,TRBV11-3,CASSSGTSGYYNEQFF
TRBJ2-1,TRBV19,CASIRGGSYNEQFF
TRBJ2-2,TRBV6-1,CASSGLAGDTGELFF
TRBJ2-3,TRBV9,CASSVGQQGLSDTQYF
TRBJ2-2,TRBV5-1,CASSFPGNNGELFF
TRBJ1-5,TRBV20-1,CSASSGRVITPQHF
TRBJ2-5,TRBV6-2/TRBV6-3,CASSYSRSEAQYF
TRBJ2-2,TRBV29-1,CSVEPSGHTGELFF
TRBJ1-6,TRBV27,CASSPGTVVSPLHF
TRBJ2-3,TRBV7-3,CASRHRDTQYF
TRBJ1-6,TRBV3-1,CASSQVFRGQYNSPLHF
TRBJ2-2,TRBV7-9,CASSGQTGGPGELFF
TRBJ2-5,TRBV11-2,CASSSRRASQETQYF
TRBJ2-1,TRBV5-1,CSTARDRVSDEQFF
TRBJ2-3,TRBV5-1,CASSLGTGGTDTQYF
TRBJ2-1,TRBV12-3/TRBV12-4,CASRGQEYVYNEQFF
TRBJ2-1,TRBV7-2,CASSLAGQGVDEQFF
TRBJ1-5,TRBV20-1,CSASQGSNQPQHF
TRBJ2-3,TRBV6-2/TRBV6-3,CPSIIAGGLDTQYF
TRBJ2-7,TRBV7-9,CASSHRVSYEQYF
TRBJ2-7,TRBV25-1,CASSEGVGGPFYEQYF
TRBJ2-7,TRBV7-2,CASSPVTGSYEQYF
TRBJ1-6,TRBV6-1,CASMEDSPLHF
TRBJ2-7,TRBV5-6,CASSPRGLYEQYF
TRBJ2-7,TRBV15,CATSRHAGEEQYF